This TCR beta chain was captured by sequencing in a study of blood T cell repertoires in COVID-19. Study-wide background: Spain, Italy and the United States supplied samples that represented acute and convalescent COVID-19. Nucleic acid was either cDNA or gDNA, and it came from T cells, B-cell-depleted T cells, or PBMCs.

Patients at the Seattle site were enrolled during active infection and followed longitudinally. Authors' processing steps: The authors estimated nucleated cell counts from reference gene primer amplification. Assay used: immunoSEQ multiplex PCR; TCRdb lists only in-frame clones, some missing. Clonal size and the V and J genes are those of that table, whereas D and trimming came from the DNA. The sample comprises approximately 460,000 clones, roughly 89% of which are singletons, and about 1% rests with the top ten. Germline assignment: CDR1 SQVTM and CDR2 ANQGSEA. V was pared by 2 bases and J by 5 bases, with 6 bases of the junction left unmatched. The CDR3 is 14 amino acids.

The material sequenced was peripheral blood. The TCR comes from a man younger than 35 with COVID-19, enrolled during active disease. V and J are TRBV29-1 and TRBJ1-1, with 9 bases that match TRBD1. CDR3 sequence (DNA): TGCAGCGTTGAAATACAGGGGGCTCGGACTGAAGCTTTCTTT. Encoded protein: CSVEIQGARTEAFF.